A selection of T cell receptor beta chains follows, all from one sample in a study of neurological immune-mediated disorders. TCRdb analysed the 5' RACE reads with MiXCR anew, one entry per CDR3 protein. Of under 85,000 distinct CDR3 sequences detected, around 5% appear once; the ten largest clones hold roughly 5%. Sequenced sample: PBMCs. The receptors were gathered from a human donor with multiple sclerosis. The donor label of this sample is uncertain. CDR3s include the opening cysteine and the closing phenylalanine or tryptophan. D genes are given only for firm matches. A row's size may be missing; if present it is once, few, many or a size class.

size,J,D,V,CDR3,DNA
many,TRBJ1-4,TRBD1,TRBV5-5,CASSSRTGGATNEKLFF,TGTGCCAGCAGCTCAAGGACAGGGGGAGCGACTAATGAAAAACTGTTTTTT
NA,TRBJ2-7,NA,TRBV19,CASSRGTAGYEQYF,TGTGCCAGTAGTCGCGGGACAGCGGGTTACGAGCAGTACTTC
NA,TRBJ1-2,NA,TRBV9,CASSAFDGSNYGYTF,TGTGCCAGCAGCGCCTTCGACGGAAGTAACTATGGCTACACCTTC
medium-sized,TRBJ2-7,NA,TRBV10-2,CASSESWGYEQYF,TGCGCCAGCAGTGAGTCGTGGGGCTACGAGCAGTACTTC
medium-sized,TRBJ1-5,NA,TRBV20-1,CSARDSLNSNQPQHF,TGCAGTGCTAGAGATAGTTTGAATAGCAATCAGCCCCAGCATTTT
NA,TRBJ1-1,NA,TRBV6-5,CASSYSFAGWRSTEAFF,TGTGCCAGCAGTTACTCGTTTGCAGGGTGGAGAAGTACTGAAGCTTTCTTT
many,TRBJ2-7,NA,TRBV29-1,CSVLTAAEQYF,TGCAGCGTTTTGACCGCCGCCGAGCAGTACTTC
many,TRBJ2-1,NA,TRBV20-1,CSASRVRLGSYNEQFF,TGCAGTGCTAGCCGGGTACGACTCGGCTCCTACAATGAGCAGTTCTTC
many,TRBJ2-1,NA,TRBV5-5,CASSLEGMGGNEQFF,TGTGCCAGCAGCTTGGAGGGTATGGGAGGTAATGAGCAGTTCTTC
many,TRBJ1-1,TRBD1,TRBV4-1,CASSGWTGQLRDTEAFF,TGCGCCAGCAGCGGATGGACAGGCCAGTTAAGGGACACTGAAGCTTTCTTT
few,TRBJ1-1,NA,TRBV11-3,CASSSGRNTEAFF,TGTGCCAGCAGCTCCGGCCGGAACACTGAAGCTTTCTTT
many,TRBJ1-2,TRBD1,TRBV7-2,CASRRAYTGGYGYTF,TGTGCCAGCAGACGTGCTTATACAGGGGGCTATGGCTACACCTTC
many,TRBJ2-7,NA,TRBV7-6,CASSLGLETEQYF,TGTGCCAGCAGCTTAGGGTTAGAGACCGAGCAGTACTTC
many,TRBJ1-5,NA,TRBV20-1,CSARRGSNQPQHF,TGCAGTGCGAGAAGGGGGAGCAATCAGCCCCAGCATTTT
many,TRBJ1-2,NA,TRBV24-1,CATRAGQQGGYTF,TGTGCCACCAGGGCCGGGCAGCAAGGAGGCTACACCTTC
many,TRBJ2-2,NA,TRBV20-1,CSAGGQNTGELFF,TGCAGTGCTGGGGGACAGAACACCGGGGAGCTGTTTTTT
many,TRBJ2-3,TRBD2,TRBV20-1,CSASYMAGGVTDTQYF,TGCAGTGCGAGCTATATGGCGGGGGGGGTGACAGATACGCAGTATTTT
many,TRBJ2-3,TRBD2,TRBV20-1,CSARDVAGRESDTQYF,TGCAGTGCTAGAGATGTCGCGGGGAGGGAATCAGATACGCAGTATTTT
many,TRBJ2-1,NA,TRBV5-1,CVSSLGTGTSYNEQFF,TGCGTCAGCAGCCTGGGGACCGGGACCTCCTACAATGAGCAGTTCTTC
many,TRBJ1-2,TRBD1,TRBV4-2,CASSQEWDSFNYGYTF,TGTGCCAGCAGCCAAGAATGGGACAGTTTCAACTATGGCTACACCTTC
many,TRBJ2-3,TRBD2,TRBV9,CASSVAGGRDTQYF,TGTGCCAGCAGCGTAGCGGGGGGGAGGGATACGCAGTATTTT
many,TRBJ2-5,NA,TRBV3-1,CASSQDTGRETQYF,TGTGCCAGCAGCCAAGACACGGGGCGGGAGACCCAGTACTTC
many,TRBJ2-1,TRBD2,TRBV20-1,CSARSSGGRNEQFF,TGCAGTGCTAGATCTAGCGGGGGGAGAAATGAGCAGTTCTTC
many,TRBJ2-1,TRBD2,TRBV20-1,CSARGLAGSYNEQFF,TGCAGTGCTAGAGGTCTAGCGGGGTCTTACAATGAGCAGTTCTTC